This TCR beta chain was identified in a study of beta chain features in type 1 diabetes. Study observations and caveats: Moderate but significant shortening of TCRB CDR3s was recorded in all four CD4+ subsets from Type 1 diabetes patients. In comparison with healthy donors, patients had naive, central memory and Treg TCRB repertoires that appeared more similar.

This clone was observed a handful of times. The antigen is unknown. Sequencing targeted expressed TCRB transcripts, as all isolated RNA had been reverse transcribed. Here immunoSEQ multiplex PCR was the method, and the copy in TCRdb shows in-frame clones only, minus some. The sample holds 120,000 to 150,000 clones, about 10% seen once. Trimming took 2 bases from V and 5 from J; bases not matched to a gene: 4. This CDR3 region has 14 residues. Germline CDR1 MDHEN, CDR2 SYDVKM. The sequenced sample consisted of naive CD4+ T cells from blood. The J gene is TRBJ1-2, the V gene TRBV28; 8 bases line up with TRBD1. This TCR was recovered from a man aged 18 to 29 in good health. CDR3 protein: CASSLQGAGYGYTF. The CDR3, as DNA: TGTGCCAGCAGTTTACAGGGGGCAGGGTATGGCTACACCTTC.